The 21 T cell receptor beta chains below were found in one sample sequenced in a study of T cells in Graves' hyperthyroidism and ophthalmopathy. RNA transcripts yielded amplified TCR beta CDR3 regions. An initial round of RT-PCR targeting the TCR CDR3 relied on the HTBI primer set. TCRdb reanalysed the multiplex PCR reads using MiXCR and keeps one entry per CDR3 protein. The data show more than 500,000 distinct CDR3 sequences, around 15% seen once. Sequenced material: blood. The receptors come from a woman younger than 45 with Graves' ophthalmopathy.

At least ten counts were recorded for this clonotype. The chain links TRBV2 to TRBJ1-2; 8 bases align to TRBD1. Germline V gene lookup returns CDR1 SNHLY and CDR2 FYNNEI. After removal of 6 bases from V and 8 bases from J, the junction contained 14 bases not matched to a gene. This CDR3 comprises 15 residues. CDR3 DNA: TGTGCCAGCAGCGAAACAGGGGGGACCTTGCGGGGCTACACCTTC. Amino acids: CASSETGGTLRGYTF.

The rearrangement joins TRBV20-1 to TRBJ2-3; 7 bases fit TRBD2. V lost 8 bases to trimming and J lost 0 bases; unmatched junction nucleotides: 8. This CDR3 contains 14 residues. Germline lookup yields CDR1 DFQATT and CDR2 SNEGSKA (reference sequence). In nucleotides, the CDR3 is TGCAGTCATGGGGCTAGCGGTAGCACAGATACGCAGTATTTT. Protein product: CSHGASGSTDTQYF.

This clonotype appeared many times. This rearrangement joins TRBV2 to TRBJ1-6; 7 nucleotides align to TRBD1. Germline assignment: CDR1 SNHLY and CDR2 FYNNEI. V lost 5 bases and J lost 7; bases outside the gene matches: 5. The CDR3 contains 14 residues. The CDR3 protein is CASSWDSPNSPLHF. The CDR3 DNA reads TGTGCCAGCAGTTGGGACAGCCCCAATTCACCCCTCCACTTT.

The J gene is TRBJ1-1, the V gene TRBV6-1; TRBD1 agrees at 8 bases. Germline trimming cut 6 bases from V and 1 base from J; bases unmatched to any gene: 7. The CDR3 is 15 residues long. The V gene's germline CDR1 is MNHNS and CDR2 SASEGT. CDR3 region: CASRGGTGPNTEAFF. CDR3 in DNA: TGTGCCAGCAGGGGGGGGACAGGACCGAACACTGAAGCTTTCTTT.

This clonotype was seen a few times. The rearrangement joins TRBV9 to TRBJ2-7, with D possibly matching TRBD1 (6 bases). The germline V gene has CDR1 SGDLS and CDR2 YYNGEE. CDR3 size: 15 residues. V was clipped by 0 bases and J by 2 bases, with 12 bases between them. The CDR3 sequence is CASSVGSGDAYEQYF. DNA of the CDR3: TGTGCCAGCAGCGTAGGGTCAGGGGACGCCTACGAGCAGTACTTC. The full variable domain, in which reference TRBV9 and TRBJ2-7 provide the parts outside the CDR3, is DSGVTQTPKHLITATGQRVTLRCSPRSGDLSVYWYQQSLDQGLQFLIQYYNGEERAKGNILERFSAQQFPDLHSELNLSSLELGDSALYFCASSVGSGDAYEQYFGPGTRLTVT.

This clonotype was found many times. V usage is TRBV28 and J usage is TRBJ1-5; D is ambiguous. CDR3 length: 14 residues. Germline CDR1 is MDHEN and CDR2 is SYDVKM. Between the trimmed V and J ends, which lost 7 bases and 0 bases, there was a span of 10 bases. The chain's CDR3 is CASNREISNQPQHF. The CDR3 region has the DNA TGTGCCAGCAACCGCGAGATTAGCAATCAGCCCCAGCATTTT.

The chain has TRBV2 and TRBJ2-7; 10 bases are a match to TRBD2. The V and J ends lost 7 bases and 3 bases, in that order; junction bases with no gene match: 9. Germline-derived CDR1 and CDR2 are SNHLY and FYNNEI. The CDR3 spans 15 residues. CDR3 residues: CASMTGTSESYEQYF. In DNA, the CDR3 is TGTGCCAGCATGACCGGGACTAGCGAGAGCTACGAGCAGTACTTC.

The table lists this clonotype with many counts. V usage is TRBV5-5 and J usage is TRBJ1-6, with D tentatively TRBD1 (5 bases). CDR1 and CDR2 (germline): SGHKS, YYEKEE (reference sequence). The CDR3 sequence is 13 residues long. Trimming took off 3 bases at V and 14 bases at J, with 15 bases between the two ends. The CDR3 is CASSSGPPESLHF. The CDR3 DNA reads TGTGCCAGCAGCTCGGGACCACCGGAGTCCCTCCACTTT.

The rearrangement uses TRBV20-1 and TRBJ2-7; D tentatively fits TRBD1 or TRBD2 (6 bases each). Deletions cut 6 bases from V and 6 bases from J, with 21 bases between. The CDR3 covers 14 residues. From germline, CDR1 is DFQATT and CDR2 SNEGSKA (reference sequence). The CDR3 nucleotides are TGCAGTGCCGACCCGGGGGCGGGAAGTACCGAGCAGTACTTC. It codes for CSADPGAGSTEQYF.

This chain joins TRBV11-3 and TRBJ1-3; unclear D gene. V shed 5 bases and J shed 0 bases, with 8 bases lying between them. This CDR3 contains 14 residues. CDR1 and CDR2 (germline): SGHNT, YENEEA. For the CDR3, the DNA is TGTGCCAGCAGCGCGGGAAACTCTGGAAACACCATATATTTT. Amino acid sequence: CASSAGNSGNTIYF.

This chain links TRBV7-2 with TRBJ2-7; 9 bases match TRBD2. Germline assignment: CDR1 SGHTA and CDR2 FQGNSA. This CDR3 spans 15 amino acids. J gave up 6 bases and V 3 bases, and 9 bases lay outside the gene matches. This CDR3 reads CASSFWLAGSLEQYF. CDR3 in DNA: TGTGCCAGCAGCTTTTGGCTAGCGGGATCCCTCGAGCAGTACTTC.

This clonotype was observed at least ten times. The chain employs TRBV9 and TRBJ2-7; tentative D call: TRBD2 (5 bases). From germline, CDR1 is SGDLS and CDR2 YYNGEE. The CDR3 is made up of 14 amino acids. V lost 0 bases and J 3 bases, leaving 10 bases between the germline ends. CDR3 coding DNA: TGTGCCAGCAGCGTAGGAGCGGAGATCTACGAGCAGTACTTC. It specifies CASSVGAEIYEQYF.

This clonotype has a count of ten or more. This chain uses TRBV2 with TRBJ2-5, with D possibly called TRBD1 or TRBD2 (5 bases each). V lost 3 bases and J lost 7, with 15 bases in between. The CDR3 is made up of 14 amino acids. Germline V gene data show CDR1 as SNHLY and CDR2 as FYNNEI. Here the CDR3 reads CASSEAWGIGTQYF. DNA for the CDR3: TGTGCCAGCAGTGAGGCTTGGGGGATCGGGACCCAGTACTTC.

In regard to this clonotype: The germline gene is not matched at one end of the junction; a read error may be the cause. The genes are TRBV19 and TRBJ1-4, with D possibly TRBD1 on 5 matching bases. The CDR3 has 12 amino acids. Germline V gene lookup returns CDR1 LNHDA and CDR2 SQIVND (reference sequence). DNA for the CDR3: TGTGCCGGTAGTATTGGGACCCTAGAACTGTTTTTT. The encoded protein is CAGSIGTLELFF.

This clonotype appeared a few times. The rearrangement uses TRBV18 and TRBJ2-5; weak D call: TRBD1 (6 bases). The CDR3 spans 17 residues. V was pared by 0 bases and J by 0 bases, with 14 bases between. CDR1 and CDR2 from the germline V gene are KGHSH and LQKENI. CDR3 coding DNA: TGTGCCAGCTCACCACCGTCAGGGACAAGGTACCAAGAGACCCAGTACTTC. Its protein product is CASSPPSGTRYQETQYF.

V gene TRBV12-3 or TRBV12-4 combines with J gene TRBJ2-7; TRBD2 aligns across 7 bases. After removal of 3 bases from V and 4 bases from J, the junction contained 6 bases not matched to a gene. CDR3 size: 14 residues. Here the CDR3 DNA reads TGTGCCAGCAGTTTTGGCGGGAGAGGGTACGAGCAGTACTTC. Protein product: CASSFGGRGYEQYF.

This clonotype was seen more than once but under ten times. This sequence joins TRBV9 and TRBJ2-5; D might be TRBD1 (6 bases). Trimming removed 0 bases from V and 2 bases from J, with 14 bases in between. Germline V gene sequence: CDR1 SGDLS, CDR2 YYNGEE. The CDR3 length is 16 residues. The CDR3: CASSVDPQGGQETQYF. CDR3 DNA sequence: TGTGCCAGCAGCGTAGATCCACAGGGCGGACAAGAGACCCAGTACTTC.

This chain uses TRBV11-1 with TRBJ2-7; 8 bases line up with TRBD1. With V trimmed by 5 bases and J by 0 bases, 6 bases remained unmatched. Germline loops: CDR1 SGHAT, CDR2 FQDESV (reference sequence). This CDR3 has 15 residues. In nucleotides, the CDR3 is TGTGCCAGCAGCCCCTGGACAGGGAGCTCCTACGAGCAGTACTTC. Protein product: CASSPWTGSSYEQYF.

This clonotype was detected a few times. This rearrangement joins TRBV12-3 or TRBV12-4 to TRBJ1-4, with D tentatively TRBD1 (6 bases). The CDR3 sequence is 17 residues long. The V and J ends lost 2 bases and 6 bases respectively, with 19 bases between them. CDR3 bases: TGTGCCAGCAGTTTACTAGGACGGGGGCAAGTTTATGAAAAACTGTTTTTT. Translated: CASSLLGRGQVYEKLFF.

This clonotype occurred a few times. V and J are TRBV6-1 and TRBJ1-1; D unclear. Between the trimmed V and J ends, which lost 7 bases and 0 bases, there was a span of 9 bases. The CDR3 contains 13 residues. Looked up from germline, CDR1 is MNHNS and CDR2 is SASEGT. The CDR3 sequence: CASMWQMNTEAFF. In nucleotides, the CDR3 is TGTGCCAGCATGTGGCAAATGAACACTGAAGCTTTCTTT.

The CDR3 DNA is TGCGCCAGCAGCCAAGAGGGCGGGAGGGCCGTAGATACGCAGTATTTT. It encodes CASSQEGGRAVDTQYF. This rearrangement joins TRBV4-3 to TRBJ2-3, with 9 bases matching TRBD2. The V segment lost 0 bases and the J segment 5 bases; nucleotides outside the gene matches: 6. This CDR3 contains 16 residues. The germline V gene encodes CDR1 LGHNA and CDR2 YSLEER.